This is a list of T cell receptor beta chains from one sample in a study of low-dose radiotherapy and immunotherapy resistance in tumors. TCRdb ran MiXCR on the reads and lists one entry per CDR3 protein. The sample consists of roughly 100,000 distinct CDR3 sequences, more than 20% of them appearing once. The sample here was PBMCs, taken after low-dose radiotherapy plus immunotherapy. The origin of the receptors is a female donor with ovarian cancer. Both conserved end residues are part of each CDR3. The D gene is left open where the match is weak. A row's size may be missing; if present it is once, few, many or a size class.

D,J,size,V,DNA,CDR3
NA,TRBJ2-2,many,TRBV5-4,TGTGCCAGCAGCTGGTCCAGCTCGAACACCGGGGAGCTGTTTTTT,CASSWSSSNTGELFF
NA,TRBJ2-2,many,TRBV28,TGTGCCAGCAGTCCAGGGGCCCGAGCCGGGGAGCTGTTTTTT,CASSPGARAGELFF
NA,TRBJ2-5,NA,TRBV30,TGTGCCTGGAGTGTACCCACCGACGGGGGAGGGACCCAGTACTTC,CAWSVPTDGGGTQYF
NA,TRBJ2-7,many,TRBV9,TGTGCCAGCAGCGTAGATGCAGTCAGTTACGAGCAGTACTTC,CASSVDAVSYEQYF
NA,TRBJ1-2,NA,TRBV28,TGTGCCAGCAGGCGGGTAGACTATGGCTACACCTTC,CASRRVDYGYTF
NA,TRBJ1-6,many,TRBV5-1,TGCGCCAGCAGCTTGGTAACGGATTCACCCCTCCACTTT,CASSLVTDSPLHF
NA,TRBJ1-2,many,TRBV28,TGTGCCAGCAGTTTAGCGGGTTACTATGGCTACACCTTC,CASSLAGYYGYTF
NA,TRBJ2-1,NA,TRBV28,TGTGCCAGCAGTTTGACGCCACAAATACAGTTCTTC,CASSLTPQIQFF
TRBD1,TRBJ1-1,many,TRBV13,TGTGCCAGCAGCTTAGTCGGGACAGTCCCTTTCTTT,CASSLVGTVPFF
NA,TRBJ1-2,many,TRBV5-1,TGCGCCAGCAGCCCGTACGGACAGACTGCCGGCTACACCTTC,CASSPYGQTAGYTF
TRBD2,TRBJ2-5,many,TRBV20-1,TGCAGTGCTGGACCCGCTGGGAGCGGGGGGGATCAAGAGACCCAGTACTTC,CSAGPAGSGGDQETQYF
NA,TRBJ1-1,many,TRBV9,TGTGCCAGCGGGGCTTGGGAGAACACTGAAGCTTTCTTT,CASGAWENTEAFF
TRBD2,TRBJ2-7,many,TRBV4-2,TGTGCCAGCAGCCCGTCTAGCGGGGGTATCTCCTACGAGCAGTACTTC,CASSPSSGGISYEQYF
TRBD2,TRBJ2-7,NA,TRBV10-3,TGTGCCATCAGTTCCGGGACTAGCGCCTACGAGCAGTACTTC,CAISSGTSAYEQYF
NA,TRBJ2-4,many,TRBV4-3,TGCGCCAGCAGCCAAGAATGGGCCAAAAACATTCAGTACTTC,CASSQEWAKNIQYF
TRBD2,TRBJ2-7,NA,TRBV6-2/TRBV6-3,TGTGCCAGCAGTTACGCGGGACTAGCGGGAGGAGAGCAGTACTTC,CASSYAGLAGGEQYF
NA,TRBJ2-3,many,TRBV24-1,TGTGCCACCGGACTAGGGGGCCCGGCTACAGATACGCAGTATTTT,CATGLGGPATDTQYF
NA,TRBJ1-4,NA,TRBV29-1,NA,CSGQGATNEKLFFF
TRBD1,TRBJ1-5,NA,TRBV4-2,TGTGCCAGCAGCCAGGACAGGGGGTTCAATCAGCCCCAGCATTTT,CASSQDRGFNQPQHF
NA,TRBJ1-6,many,TRBV28,TGTGCCAGCGGCTTGGACTCTGGGGTATATAATTCACCCCTCCACTTT,CASGLDSGVYNSPLHF
NA,TRBJ2-3,many,TRBV15,TGTGCCACCGTCTCTCTTGTGGGGGAGACAGATACGCAGTATTTT,CATVSLVGETDTQYF
NA,TRBJ1-6,NA,TRBV27,TGTGCCAGCAGTTCCGGACTAGCTCTGAGTTCACCCCTCCACTTT,CASSSGLALSSPLHF
TRBD1,TRBJ1-2,many,TRBV30,TGTGCCCTTGACAGGGACTATGGCTACACCTTC,CALDRDYGYTF
NA,TRBJ1-2,many,TRBV29-1,TGCAGCAGGCGACACTATGGCTACACCTTC,CSRRHYGYTF
NA,TRBJ1-1,NA,TRBV4-1,TGCGCCAGCAGACAGCGGCCGTCGGGCGGACACGAAGCTTTCTTT,CASRQRPSGGHEAFF
TRBD1,TRBJ1-2,many,TRBV5-1,TGCGCCAGCAGCTTGGACGCGGGACAGATGAGGTATGGCTACACCTTC,CASSLDAGQMRYGYTF
NA,TRBJ2-1,many,TRBV3-1,TGTGCCAGCAGCCAAGTTGGCGGGGCATTAGAGAATGAGCAGTTCTTC,CASSQVGGALENEQFF